This T cell receptor beta chain is from a study of T cells in women clearing cervical HPV infection. To note about this clone: The read ends 3 residues before the CDR3 terminus; that terminus is restored from the germline J gene.

The assay was immunoSEQ multiplex PCR, and TCRdb's table has in-frame clones only and misses some. This sample contains around 16,000 clones. Germline V CDR1 and CDR2: MNHEY, SVGEGT. V gave up 5 bases and J gave up 2 bases; unmatched junction bases: 4. This CDR3 has 14 residues. The chain recombines TRBV6-2 or TRBV6-3 with TRBJ2-5; 8 bases are shared with TRBD2. Sequenced sample: blood buffy coat. The clonotype was recovered from a woman aged 18 to 75 with a cervical HPV16 infection that either progressed to CIN3+ or cleared (not recorded which). CDR3 DNA, as far as it was read: TGTGCCAGCAGTGTAGCGGGGAGACAAGAGACC. Amino acids: CASSVAGRQET. The whole CDR3 protein is CASSVAGRQETQYF.